Listed here are 27 T cell receptor beta chains from one sample, sequenced in a study of identical twins. TCRdb re-derived calls from the 5' RACE reads in MiXCR, one entry per CDR3 protein. The sample lists about 220,000 distinct CDR3 sequences; about a tenth were seen once. The sequenced sample consisted of memory (CD45RO+) T cells sorted from blood. These receptors all come from a woman aged 18-29 years in good health.

This clonotype was found a few times. The chain employs TRBV15 and TRBJ1-1; D gene ambiguous. Germline V gene sequence: CDR1 LNHNV, CDR2 YYDKDF (reference sequence). Trimming shortened V by 5 bases and J by 1 base, and 11 bases separated the two germline ends. CDR3 length: 14 residues. As DNA, the CDR3 is TGTGCCACCAGCGGGAGAGAGCGGAACACTGAAGCTTTCTTT. Encoded protein: CATSGRERNTEAFF.

The chain links TRBV20-1 to TRBJ2-5; D may be TRBD1 (5 bases). The V and J ends lost 0 bases and 5 bases respectively, with 16 bases between them. This CDR3 is built from 15 residues. Germline CDR1 DFQATT, CDR2 SNEGSKA (reference sequence). CDR3: CSARDFLGVTETQYF. In DNA, the CDR3 is TGCAGTGCTAGAGACTTCCTAGGGGTCACGGAGACCCAGTACTTC.

With regard to this clonotype: At one end, the junction sequence differs from germline, possibly due to a read error. This chain joins TRBV7-2 and TRBJ2-7; 7 bases agree with TRBD2. Germline V CDR1 and CDR2: SGHTA, FQGNSA. This CDR3 contains 14 residues. CDR3 DNA: TGTGCCAGCAGCTTCCAGACTAGCTCCTACGATCAGTACTTC. Translated: CASSFQTSSYDQYF.

This clonotype was recorded many times. The chain recombines TRBV25-1 with TRBJ1-3; weak D call: TRBD1 (6 bases). The CDR3 is 14 residues long. V shed 6 bases and J shed 3 bases, with 12 bases lying between them. The germline gives CDR1 MGHDK, CDR2 SYGVNS. CDR3 region: CASRATGIGNTIYF. In DNA form, the CDR3 reads TGTGCCAGCAGAGCAACAGGGATTGGAAACACCATATATTTT.

The chain has TRBV27 and TRBJ2-5; D is unclear. The germline CDR1 and CDR2 sequences are MNHEY and SMNVEV (reference sequence). The CDR3 covers 13 residues. Trimming removed 6 bases at V and 4 bases at J, with 12 bases between. The chain's CDR3 is CASSPTKGETQYF. The CDR3 DNA sequence: TGTGCCAGCAGCCCCACCAAGGGAGAGACCCAGTACTTC.

This clonotype has only a few counts. The rearrangement joins TRBV20-1 to TRBJ1-2, with a weak D call TRBD1 (5 bases). The CDR3 sequence is 14 residues long. V was shortened by 0 bases and J by 2 bases, with 10 bases between the two germline ends. The germline gives CDR1 DFQATT, CDR2 SNEGSKA (reference sequence). The CDR3 nucleotides are TGCAGTGCTAGAGATTTCACAGGAAACTATGGCTACACCTTC. Amino acid sequence: CSARDFTGNYGYTF.

This clonotype was detected a few times. The chain combines TRBV9 with TRBJ2-1, with D perhaps TRBD2 (6 bases). The V gene's germline CDR1 is SGDLS and CDR2 YYNGEE. The germline V and J ends were trimmed by 2 bases and 4 bases, with 13 bases remaining between them. This CDR3 spans 15 amino acids. The CDR3 region has the DNA TGTGCCAGCAGCGTGGGGCGGGGCCTTTACAATGAGCAGTTCTTC. Amino acids: CASSVGRGLYNEQFF.

This chain links TRBV7-9 with TRBJ2-6; no reliable D call. The CDR3 sequence is 15 residues long. V lost 2 bases, J lost 0 bases, and 5 bases lay in between. CDR1 and CDR2 from the germline V gene are SEHNR and FQNEAQ (reference sequence). The CDR3 loop is CASSLTASGANVLTF. CDR3 sequence (DNA): TGTGCCAGCAGCTTAACCGCCTCTGGGGCCAACGTCCTGACTTTC.

This clonotype has only a few counts. This chain uses TRBV27 with TRBJ2-5, with D possibly being TRBD2 (6 bases). This CDR3 has 16 amino acids. V lost 2 bases and J lost 2, with 15 bases in between. Germline assignment: CDR1 MNHEY and CDR2 SMNVEV (reference sequence). CDR3 loop: CASSLRGGRIQETQYF. In nucleotides, the CDR3 is TGTGCCAGCAGTTTACGGGGTGGGAGGATTCAAGAGACCCAGTACTTC.

This clonotype is termed medium-sized (0.01 to 0.1%). This chain uses TRBV7-9 with TRBJ2-7; 8 bases align to TRBD1. Losses at the gene ends were 6 bases for V and 5 bases for J; bases not matched to a gene: 15. The CDR3 length is 16 residues. From germline, CDR1 is SEHNR and CDR2 FQNEAQ (reference sequence). In DNA form, the CDR3 reads TGTGCCAGCAGTTTTATAGGACAGGGATTTTCGGACGAGCAGTACTTC. Protein sequence: CASSFIGQGFSDEQYF. The full variable domain, its missing parts supplied by reference TRBV7-9 and TRBJ2-7, is DTGVSQNPRHKITKRGQNVTFRCDPISEHNRLYWYRQTLGQGPEFLTYFQNEAQLEKSRLLSDRFSAERPKGSFSTLEIQRTEQGDSAMYLCASSFIGQGFSDEQYFGPGTRLTVT.

The chain couples TRBV4-1 to TRBJ1-6; no firm D call. The V gene lost 0 bases and the J gene lost 3 bases, with 6 bases spanning the gap. The V gene's germline CDR1 is MGHRA and CDR2 YSYEKL. The CDR3 sequence is 15 residues long. In DNA form, the CDR3 reads TGCGCCAGCAGCCAAGATCCTAGCTATAATTCACCCCTCCACTTT. Residues: CASSQDPSYNSPLHF.

This clonotype was observed a handful of times. The chain combines TRBV5-1 with TRBJ1-1, with unresolved D. There are 12 residues in the CDR3. The germline CDR1 and CDR2 sequences are SGHRS and YFSETQ. The V end lost 0 bases, the J end lost 10 bases, and 10 bases lay between the germline ends. The CDR3 DNA sequence: TGCGCCAGCAGCTTGGTTCCGGGGATAGCTTTCTTT. Its protein product is CASSLVPGIAFF. Using reference TRBV5-1 and TRBJ1-1 for the parts outside the CDR3, the full variable domain is KAGVTQTPRYLIKTRGQQVTLSCSPISGHRSVSWYQQTPGQGLQFLFEYFSETQRNKGNFPGRFSGRQFSNSRSEMNVSTLELGDSALYLCASSLVPGIAFFGQGTRLTVV.

This rearrangement joins TRBV12-5 to TRBJ2-5; no firm D call. Germline-derived CDR1 and CDR2 are LGHNT and FRNRAP. CDR3 size: 15 residues. Trimming removed 1 base at V and 2 bases at J, with 11 bases between. The CDR3 loop is CASGLGTLEQETQYF. The CDR3 region has the DNA TGTGCTAGTGGTTTGGGCACCCTTGAGCAAGAGACCCAGTACTTC.

A few counts support this clonotype. The rearrangement joins TRBV29-1 to TRBJ1-2; D is perhaps TRBD1 (5 bases). V lost 0 bases to trimming and J lost 7 bases, with 12 bases between them. This CDR3 contains 13 residues. The V gene's germline CDR1 is SQVTM and CDR2 ANQGSEA. The CDR3 DNA sequence: TGCAGCGTTGAAGATTTGGGGGGGACTGGCTACACCTTC. Amino acid sequence: CSVEDLGGTGYTF.

This chain's CDR3 is CSVAPSGTDTQYF. Written as DNA, the CDR3 is TGCAGCGTCGCCCCTAGCGGCACAGATACGCAGTATTTT. The chain is built from TRBV29-1 and TRBJ2-3; D possibly corresponds to TRBD2 (6 bases). Per germline, CDR1 SQVTM and CDR2 ANQGSEA. There are 13 residues in the CDR3. The ends were cut back, 6 bases at V and 1 base at J, with 11 bases in the middle.

The chain combines TRBV6-1 with TRBJ1-6; D is uncertain. This CDR3 is built from 13 residues. Germline CDR1 is MNHNS and CDR2 is SASEGT. Trimming pared 0 bases from V and 13 bases from J, leaving 10 bases between. CDR3 loop: CASSEARNFPLHF. The CDR3 DNA reads TGTGCCAGCAGTGAAGCGCGGAATTTCCCCCTCCACTTT.

This clonotype was recorded many times. The chain combines TRBV5-1 with TRBJ2-2; a weak D match, TRBD2 (6 bases). V was pared by 0 bases and J by 6 bases, with 12 bases between. CDR3 length: 15 amino acids. The germline V gene has CDR1 SGHRS and CDR2 YFSETQ. Here the CDR3 DNA reads TGCGCCAGCAGCTTGGTTGGAGGGCGTGCCGGGGAGCTGTTTTTT. Its protein product is CASSLVGGRAGELFF.

This clonotype was counted only a few times. The rearrangement joins TRBV5-1 to TRBJ2-7, with 12 bases that match TRBD1. The length of the CDR3 is 15 residues. The V segment lost 4 bases and the J segment 3 bases; nucleotides outside the gene matches: 5. Germline lookup yields CDR1 SGHRS and CDR2 YFSETQ. The CDR3 region is CASSLGTGGLYEQYF. In DNA, the CDR3 is TGCGCCAGCAGCCTAGGGACAGGGGGCCTCTACGAGCAGTACTTC. Complete variable domain (other parts from reference TRBV5-1 and TRBJ2-7): KAGVTQTPRYLIKTRGQQVTLSCSPISGHRSVSWYQQTPGQGLQFLFEYFSETQRNKGNFPGRFSGRQFSNSRSEMNVSTLELGDSALYLCASSLGTGGLYEQYFGPGTRLTVT.

This clonotype was observed a handful of times. V usage is TRBV6-5 and J usage is TRBJ2-1; TRBD2 matches 8 bases. Per the germline V gene, CDR1 is MNHEY and CDR2 is SVGAGI. The length of the CDR3 is 15 residues. V shed 0 bases and J 5 bases; nucleotides not matched to a gene: 3. CDR3 region: CASSYSSGGNNEQFF. The CDR3, as DNA: TGTGCCAGCAGTTACTCAAGCGGGGGAAACAATGAGCAGTTCTTC.

This clonotype was seen repeatedly, ten times or more. The rearrangement links TRBV7-9 to TRBJ2-7; unclear D gene. Germline V gene data show CDR1 as SEHNR and CDR2 as FQNEAQ (reference sequence). V lost 2 bases and J lost 2, with 13 bases in between. The length of the CDR3 is 15 residues. The CDR3 nucleotides read TGTGCCAGCAGCTTATATTCCGACCCCGCCTACGAGCAGTACTTC. This codes for CASSLYSDPAYEQYF.

The V gene is TRBV20-1, the J gene TRBJ1-2, with 7 bases identical to TRBD1. The CDR3 loop spans 12 amino acids. Losses at the gene ends were 3 bases for V and 12 bases for J; bases not matched to a gene: 10. CDR1 is DFQATT and CDR2 is SNEGSKA in the germline V gene (reference sequence). The CDR3 nucleotides are TGCAGTGCTAGGATTACAGGGGTCGTGCACACCTTC. Translation: CSARITGVVHTF.

This clonotype came up a few times. This chain links TRBV20-1 with TRBJ2-4; weak D call: TRBD2 (6 bases). Germline loops: CDR1 DFQATT, CDR2 SNEGSKA (reference sequence). The CDR3 covers 12 residues. Trimming removed 6 bases from V and 9 bases from J, with 15 bases in between. CDR3 loop: CSAGTRGPIQYF. The CDR3 coding sequence is TGCAGTGCGGGGACTCGAGGACCCATTCAGTACTTC.

CDR3: CAWSVQGGTDTQYF. CDR3 nucleotide sequence: TGTGCCTGGAGTGTACAGGGAGGGACAGATACGCAGTATTTT. This chain joins TRBV30 and TRBJ2-3; D perhaps matches TRBD2 (7 bases). From germline, CDR1 is GTSNPN and CDR2 SVGIG (reference sequence). Trimming removed 0 bases from V and 3 bases from J, with 10 bases in between. The CDR3 sequence is 14 residues long.

This clonotype came up a few times. The V and J genes are TRBV30 and TRBJ1-4; D call uncertain. Germline V lookup: CDR1 GTSNPN, CDR2 SVGIG (reference sequence). The CDR3 is 14 residues long. The CDR3 sequence is CAAKWRVRNEKLFF. The CDR3 DNA reads TGTGCGGCGAAGTGGAGAGTAAGGAATGAAAAACTGTTTTTT.

V gene TRBV3-1 combines with J gene TRBJ2-7; maybe TRBD1 (6 bases). CDR3 length equals 14 residues. V was trimmed by 8 bases and J by 4 bases, leaving 18 bases between them. CDR1 and CDR2 from the germline V gene are LGHDT and YNNKEL (reference sequence). This CDR3 reads CASSWGPTVYEQYF. CDR3 bases: TGTGCCAGCTCGTGGGGGCCTACCGTTTACGAGCAGTACTTC.

This clonotype was seen at least ten times. The V and J genes are TRBV3-1 and TRBJ2-2; D may be TRBD2 (6 bases). CDR1 is LGHDT and CDR2 is YNNKEL in the germline V gene (reference sequence). CDR3 length equals 14 residues. With 3 bases removed from V and 8 bases from J, the gap between germline ends came to 13 bases. CDR3 DNA: TGTGCCAGCAGCCAGCCGGGGGTAGGAGGGGAGCTGTTTTTT. Translation: CASSQPGVGGELFF.

This clonotype occurred many times. The chain carries TRBV29-1 and TRBJ2-5, with D possibly being TRBD2 (5 bases). The CDR3 spans 12 residues. The germline V gene encodes CDR1 SQVTM and CDR2 ANQGSEA. Trimming removed 6 bases at V and 0 bases at J, with 8 bases between. The CDR3 coding sequence is TGCAGCGTGGCCGGGAACCAAGAGACCCAGTACTTC. It yields the protein CSVAGNQETQYF.